A single sample is the source of the 21 T cell receptor beta chains below, sequenced in a study of shared clonotypes between healthy human individuals. Assay used: immunoSEQ multiplex PCR; TCRdb lists only in-frame clones, some missing. The table records 850,000 to 1,200,000 clones, about 80% of them present only once. Material for sequencing was memory CD4+ T cells sorted from blood. Stated subset: CD45RA-negative fraction. Receptors were obtained from a man aged 18 to 35 in good health.

The J gene is TRBJ1-1, the V gene TRBV19; D ambiguous. V lost 3 bases and J 6 bases, leaving 23 bases between the germline ends. The germline CDR1 and CDR2 sequences are LNHDA and SQIVND (reference sequence). The length of the CDR3 is 17 residues. The CDR3 DNA follows: TGTGCCAGTAGTATGGTTATCTCGAAAGCATGGAATGCTGAAGCTTTCTTT. It is translated as CASSMVISKAWNAEAFF. Full variable domain (missing parts from reference TRBV19 and TRBJ1-1): DGGITQSPKYLFRKEGQNVTLSCEQNLNHDAMYWYRQDPGQGLRLIYYSQIVNDFQKGDIAEGYSVSREKKESFPLTVTSAQKNPTAFYLCASSMVISKAWNAEAFFGQGTRLTVV.

This clone showed up many times. The CDR3 region has the DNA TGTGCCAGCAGCTCAGGCAGGGGCTATAATTCACCCCTCCACTTT. This encodes CASSSGRGYNSPLHF. The genes are TRBV7-2 and TRBJ1-6, with D possibly being TRBD1 (6 bases). The ends were cut back, 4 bases at V and 3 bases at J, with 10 bases in the middle. The CDR3 runs 15 residues. Germline values: CDR1 SGHTA, CDR2 FQGNSA.

The chain employs TRBV28 and TRBJ2-7; 10 bases are shared with TRBD1. V gave up 7 bases and J gave up 5 bases; unmatched junction bases: 8. The CDR3 sequence is 14 residues long. Germline V lookup: CDR1 MDHEN, CDR2 SYDVKM. CDR3 bases: TGTGCCAGCAACGGCGGGACAGGGGTTAACGAGCAGTACTTC. As protein: CASNGGTGVNEQYF.

This clone was counted a few times. The chain employs TRBV9 and TRBJ1-5; TRBD1 aligns across 7 bases. V gave up 0 bases and J gave up 3 bases; unmatched junction bases: 3. CDR3 length: 15 amino acids. From germline, CDR1 is SGDLS and CDR2 YYNGEE. This CDR3 reads CASSVETGANQPQHF. The CDR3 nucleotides are TGTGCCAGCAGCGTAGAAACAGGGGCCAATCAGCCCCAGCATTTT.

Details on this clone: One junction end disagrees with the germline gene, perhaps due to a read error. This sequence joins TRBV6-6 and TRBJ2-5; D ambiguous. Looked up from germline, CDR1 is MNHNY and CDR2 is SVGAGI (reference sequence). This CDR3 spans 15 amino acids. The chain's CDR3 is CAISESRASGETQYF. CDR3 in DNA: TGTGCCATCAGTGAGTCGCGCGCCTCGGGCGAGACCCAGTACTTC.

The chain uses TRBV5-1 and TRBJ2-5; D may match TRBD1 or TRBD2 (5 bases each). This CDR3 has 15 amino acids. From germline, CDR1 is SGHRS and CDR2 YFSETQ. Deletions cut 5 bases from V and 1 base from J, with 15 bases between. The CDR3 region is CASRRGYGVQETQYF. The CDR3 DNA follows: TGCGCCAGCAGGAGGGGTTACGGGGTCCAAGAGACCCAGTACTTC.

Points on this clone: Other DNA sequences in the sample encode the same CDR3. The rearrangement uses TRBV7-2 and TRBJ1-5, with TRBD1 matching 7 bases. V lost 1 base, J lost 2 bases, and 2 bases stayed unmatched. The CDR3 length is 15 residues. Per germline, CDR1 SGHTA and CDR2 FQGNSA. The CDR3 region is CASSLDRGGNQPQHF. The CDR3 region has the DNA TGTGCCAGCAGCTTAGACAGGGGTGGCAATCAGCCCCAGCATTTT. The whole variable domain, remainder taken from reference TRBV7-2 and TRBJ1-5, is GAGVSQSPSNKVTEKGKDVELRCDPISGHTALYWYRQSLGQGLEFLIYFQGNSAPDKSGLPSDRFSAERTGGSVSTLTIQRTQQEDSAVYLCASSLDRGGNQPQHFGDGTRLSIL.

This clone was seen only once. This specimen includes other DNA sequences encoding the same CDR3. The chain carries TRBV9 and TRBJ1-1; no firm D call. Germline CDR1 and CDR2: SGDLS and YYNGEE. Trimming pared 1 base from V and 2 bases from J, leaving 6 bases between. The CDR3 is made up of 13 amino acids. DNA of the CDR3: TGTGCCAGCAGCGTAAAGAGTAACACTGAAGCTTTCTTT. Protein product: CASSVKSNTEAFF.

The rearrangement joins TRBV5-1 to TRBJ2-3; unclear D gene. V was clipped by 4 bases and J by 2 bases, with 11 bases between them. CDR3 length: 14 residues. Per germline, CDR1 SGHRS and CDR2 YFSETQ. The chain's CDR3 is CASSKDQTTDTQYF. CDR3 DNA sequence: TGCGCCAGCAGCAAGGACCAGACCACAGATACGCAGTATTTT.

Only a few counts were recorded for this clone. The chain joins TRBV19 to TRBJ1-2; D is perhaps TRBD1 (6 bases). The CDR3 consists of 14 residues. Trimming left V 10 bases short and J 5 bases short, with 20 bases between. Germline V gene sequence: CDR1 LNHDA, CDR2 SQIVND (reference sequence). CDR3 sequence (DNA): TGTGCCACCAAACCGGGACATCGCGTTTATGGCTACACCTTC. Its protein is CATKPGHRVYGYTF.

This chain links TRBV30 with TRBJ1-5; D is unresolved. Trimming took off 0 bases at V and 2 bases at J, with 11 bases between the two ends. Germline V gene lookup returns CDR1 GTSNPN and CDR2 SVGIG (reference sequence). The CDR3 is 15 amino acids. The CDR3, as DNA: TGTGCCTGGAGTGTAGAGGGCCGGGGCAATCAGCCCCAGCATTTT. This gives the protein CAWSVEGRGNQPQHF.

The V and J genes are TRBV6-6 and TRBJ2-7; D may be TRBD1 or TRBD2 (5 bases each). The CDR3 consists of 14 residues. The V end was cut by 5 bases, the J end by 2 bases, with 13 bases between. Germline values: CDR1 MNHNY, CDR2 SVGAGI (reference sequence). DNA for the CDR3: TGTGCCAGCAGTAACCGGGACGGACCCTACGAGCAGTACTTC. As protein: CASSNRDGPYEQYF.

This sequence joins TRBV19 and TRBJ1-1; D uncertain. Germline V gene sequence: CDR1 LNHDA, CDR2 SQIVND (reference sequence). The CDR3 length is 14 residues. Trimming took 5 bases from V and 0 from J, leaving 10 bases between them. The CDR3 here is CASSGGSMNTEAFF. DNA of the CDR3: TGTGCCAGTAGTGGAGGGTCTATGAACACTGAAGCTTTCTTT.

The chain links TRBV2 to TRBJ2-6, with 9 bases matching TRBD1. Germline values: CDR1 SNHLY, CDR2 FYNNEI. Trimming took 8 bases from V and 0 from J; bases not matched to a gene: 14. CDR3 size: 19 residues. CDR3 loop: CASSPLRTGGASGANVLTF. For the CDR3, the DNA is TGTGCCAGCTCTCCGCTCCGCACAGGGGGCGCCTCTGGGGCCAACGTCCTGACTTTC. The complete variable domain, with remaining parts taken from reference TRBV2 and TRBJ2-6, reads EPEVTQTPSHQVTQMGQEVILRCVPISNHLYFYWYRQILGQKVEFLVSFYNNEISEKSEIFDDQFSVERPDGSNFTLKIRSTKLEDSAMYFCASSPLRTGGASGANVLTFGAGSRLTVL.

This CDR3 is CASSPTGAGGSEQYF. Here the CDR3 DNA reads TGTGCCAGCAGCCCAACGGGAGCAGGGGGCTCCGAGCAGTACTTC. The chain uses TRBV7-3 and TRBJ2-7, with 8 bases lining up with TRBD1. CDR3 size: 15 residues. J gave up 6 bases and V 5 bases, and 12 bases lay outside the gene matches. CDR1 and CDR2 from the germline V gene are SGHTA and FQGTGA.

This clone was seen a handful of times. The V call is TRBV4-3, the J call TRBJ2-2; no reliable D call. CDR3 size: 16 residues. Trimming shortened V by 4 bases and J by 1 base, and 13 bases separated the two germline ends. Germline CDR1 is LGHNA and CDR2 is YSLEER. DNA of the CDR3: TGCGCCAGCAGCCTAGGACGGACCGTGAACACCGGGGAGCTGTTTTTT. Amino acid sequence: CASSLGRTVNTGELFF.

V is TRBV30 and J is TRBJ2-7; D not certain. Germline assignment: CDR1 GTSNPN and CDR2 SVGIG (reference sequence). The V and J ends lost 0 bases and 4 bases respectively, with 10 bases between them. The CDR3 runs 13 residues. CDR3 loop: CAWSVLSGYEQYF. The CDR3 DNA follows: TGTGCCTGGAGTGTACTTAGTGGTTACGAGCAGTACTTC.

This clone has more than one count but fewer than ten. The chain uses TRBV5-1 and TRBJ2-3, with 7 bases lining up with TRBD2. Germline-derived CDR1 and CDR2 are SGHRS and YFSETQ. With 4 bases clipped from V and 2 bases from J, the junction kept 4 bases outside the gene matches. The CDR3 covers 14 residues. The CDR3 DNA reads as TGCGCCAGCAGCACAGCGGGGTTCACAGATACGCAGTATTTT. It codes for CASSTAGFTDTQYF. Full variable domain (rest looked up from reference TRBV5-1 and TRBJ2-3): KAGVTQTPRYLIKTRGQQVTLSCSPISGHRSVSWYQQTPGQGLQFLFEYFSETQRNKGNFPGRFSGRQFSNSRSEMNVSTLELGDSALYLCASSTAGFTDTQYFGPGTRLTVL.

This clone was found a few times. The chain uses TRBV6-1 and TRBJ2-3; D ambiguous. Germline V gives CDR1 MNHNS, CDR2 SASEGT. Trimming stripped 2 bases from V and 2 bases from J, with 11 bases between. This CDR3 comprises 15 residues. The CDR3 DNA sequence: TGTGCCAGCAGTGAAAAATCCCATTCCACAGATACGCAGTATTTT. Amino acids: CASSEKSHSTDTQYF.

The V and J genes are TRBV7-2 and TRBJ2-5; D might be TRBD1 (5 bases). Looked up from germline, CDR1 is SGHTA and CDR2 is FQGNSA. The CDR3 contains 13 residues. V gave up 5 bases and J gave up 5 bases, with 12 bases separating them. CDR3 sequence (DNA): TGTGCCAGCAGCCGGGCGACAGAGGAGACCCAGTACTTC. As protein: CASSRATEETQYF.

V gene TRBV30 combines with J gene TRBJ2-5, with 11 positions matching TRBD2. The J call may not be correct, given that the DNA end is closer to TRBJ2-7. In germline, CDR1 is GTSNPN, CDR2 SVGIG (reference sequence). This CDR3 has 13 residues. The CDR3 spells CAWSSGRRYEQYF. CDR3 DNA: TGTGCCTGGTCTAGCGGGAGGAGGTACGAGCAGTACTTC.